A selection of T cell receptor beta chains follows, all from one sample in a study of cytomegalovirus exposure and HLA in healthy donors. TCRdb's table, derived via immunoSEQ multiplex PCR, lists solely in-frame clones and lacks some. The sample lists hundreds of thousands of clones; roughly 80% were seen once. Source material: PBMCs. The receptor set was obtained from a man aged 30-40 years in good health and CMV-seronegative. CDR3s include the opening cysteine and the closing phenylalanine or tryptophan. A D gene is named only where the DNA matches it firmly. Not all rows give a size; the values are once, few, many and, for expanded clones, a class.

TRBD1 NA TRBJ1-1 TRBV15 TGTGCCACCAGCCTTCGGACAGGGAACACTGAAGCTTTCTTT CATSLRTGNTEAFF
TRBD2 NA TRBJ2-2 TRBV2 TGTGCCAGCAGGGGGCTAGCGGGGGCCCTCGACGGGGAGCTGTTTTTT CASRGLAGALDGELFF
TRBD2 NA TRBJ2-1 TRBV9 TGTGCCAGCAGGCCTTACAGCGGGGGGTCAACTAACAATGAGCAGTTCTTC CASRPYSGGSTNNEQFF
TRBD1 NA TRBJ1-5 TRBV5-3 TGTGCCAGGGGCAGGACAGGAATTATTCAGCCCCAGCATTTT CARGRTGIIQPQHF
NA NA TRBJ2-5 TRBV9 TGTGCCAGCAGCGTAGCTTCGACAGACCAAGAGACCCAGTACTTC CASSVASTDQETQYF
NA few TRBJ2-5 TRBV19 TGTGCCAGTAGTAGAGGACAATATGGCGAGACCCAGTACTTC CASSRGQYGETQYF
TRBD1 NA TRBJ1-1 TRBV10-3 TGTGCCATCAGCGACAGGGGGGCTGAAGCTTTCTTT CAISDRGAEAFF
TRBD1 NA TRBJ2-7 TRBV4-2 TGTGCCAGCAGCCGGGAACAGGGGCTCTCCTACGAGCAGTACTTC CASSREQGLSYEQYF
NA NA TRBJ2-1 TRBV9 TGTGCCAGCAGCCCCCGTGGGGCCCCCTACAATGAGCAGTTCTTC CASSPRGAPYNEQFF
NA few TRBJ2-6 TRBV2 TGTGCCAGCAGTGATGGCCGCGTCCTGACTTTC CASSDGRVLTF
NA NA TRBJ2-5 TRBV6-5 TGTGCCAGCAGTTACGACGCTGCGGCAGATCAAGAGACCCAGTACTTC CASSYDAAADQETQYF
TRBD1 NA TRBJ2-4 TRBV2 TGTGCCAGCAGGCTACGCCCGGACAGGAAAAACATTCAGTACTTC CASRLRPDRKNIQYF
NA NA TRBJ1-1 TRBV28 TGTGCCAGCAGTTTACAGGCGACACACACTGAAGCTTTCTTT CASSLQATHTEAFF
NA NA TRBJ1-1 TRBV7-9 TGTGCCAGCAGCTGGTTTGGGGGCGCCACTGAAGCTTTCTTT CASSWFGGATEAFF
TRBD2 NA TRBJ2-3 TRBV7-6 TGTGCCAGCAGCTTAAGGGGGGGCCTAGCGGGGACCACAGATACGCAGTATTTT CASSLRGGLAGTTDTQYF
TRBD1 NA TRBJ1-4 TRBV18 TGTGCCAGCTCACTGTCCAGGGGGCGAGTCACTAATGAAAAACTGTTTTTT CASSLSRGRVTNEKLFF
NA NA TRBJ1-5 TRBV4-1 TGCGCCAGCAGCCAAGAGGAGGGAGACCAGCCCCAGCATTTT CASSQEEGDQPQHF
NA NA TRBJ2-5 TRBV9 TGTGCCAGCAGCGTAGCGGTAAAAGAGACCCAGTACTTC CASSVAVKETQYF
NA NA TRBJ1-5 TRBV6-6 TGTGCCAGCAGAGGATCGCTGGGGCATCAGCCCCAGCATTTT CASRGSLGHQPQHF
NA NA TRBJ2-3 TRBV28 TGTGCCAGCAGTTTATATGGGCCCCCGGTGGCAGCTAGCACAGATACGCAGTATTTT CASSLYGPPVAASTDTQYF
NA NA TRBJ2-5 TRBV2 TGTGCCAGCAGTGACCCGCTTAGAGAAGAGACCCAGTACTTC CASSDPLREETQYF
NA NA TRBJ1-2 TRBV5-1 TGCGCCAGCTCTACAGGAACGGCTAACTATGGCTACACCTTC CASSTGTANYGYTF
NA NA TRBJ1-2 TRBV6-5 TGTGCCGAAGGAGAGCGGAACAGGGTATACTATGGCTACACCTTC CAEGERNRVYYGYTF
TRBD2 NA TRBJ2-1 TRBV19 TGTGCCAGTAAGGCTAGCGGGGGGGGAGGGGGCAATGAGCAGTTCTTC CASKASGGGGGNEQFF
NA NA TRBJ2-6 TRBV29-1 TGCAGCGCTGACAGCTCTGGGGCCAACGTCCTGACTTTC CSADSSGANVLTF
NA NA TRBJ1-2 TRBV7-8 TGTGCCAGCGGAGGAGGGACGACTAACTATGGCTACACCTTC CASGGGTTNYGYTF
NA NA TRBJ1-1 TRBV5-5 TGTGCCAGCAGCCGTACAGGGACCGGGGATATTGAAGCTTTCTTT CASSRTGTGDIEAFF
TRBD1 NA TRBJ2-7 TRBV7-9 TGTGCCAGCAGCTTTTTCCGGGACAGGGATCACGAGCAGTACTTC CASSFFRDRDHEQYF
NA NA TRBJ2-6 TRBV28 TGTGCCAGCAGTTATATAGCTGGGGCCAACGTCCTGACTTTC CASSYIAGANVLTF
NA NA TRBJ2-7 TRBV5-6 TGTGCCAGCAGCTTTAGCTCCTACGAGCAGTACTTC CASSFSSYEQYF
NA NA TRBJ1-4 TRBV15 TGTGCCACCAGCCCGTTTAGCTATGAAAAACTGTTTTTT CATSPFSYEKLFF
TRBD1 NA TRBJ1-5 TRBV28 TGTGCCAGCAGTCCGCCAGGACAGGGGGCGTTACAGCCCCAGCATTTT CASSPPGQGALQPQHF
NA NA TRBJ2-1 TRBV11-2 TGTGCCAGCAGCTTAGTCCTCAGTGAGCAGTTCTTC CASSLVLSEQFF
TRBD1 NA TRBJ2-5 TRBV27 TGTGCCAGCAGTTTGACAGGGGCAGAGACCCAGTACTTC CASSLTGAETQYF
TRBD2 NA TRBJ2-5 TRBV7-3 TGTGCCAGCAGCTCTCTTGCGGGAGGGGAAATTCAGACCCAGTACTTC CASSSLAGGEIQTQYF
NA NA TRBJ1-6 TRBV5-4 TGTGCCAGCAGCTTGAAACAGGATAATTCACCCCTCCACTTT CASSLKQDNSPLHF
NA NA TRBJ1-4 TRBV5-1 TGCGCCAGCAGCTTTGGCAGGGGTGGTGAAAAACTGTTTTTT CASSFGRGGEKLFF
TRBD1 NA TRBJ1-1 TRBV7-9 TGTGCCAGCAGCTTAGATCCCCAGGGGGGAGGCACTGAAGCTTTCTTT CASSLDPQGGGTEAFF
TRBD2 once TRBJ2-1 TRBV5-1 TGCGCCAGCAGCTCCCTTTTAGCGGGGGGTGCCAATGAGCAGTTCTTC CASSSLLAGGANEQFF
NA NA TRBJ1-2 TRBV5-4 TGTGCCAGCAGGGGCGCGGGTCCTGGCTACACCTTC CASRGAGPGYTF
TRBD1 few TRBJ2-1 TRBV5-1 TGCGCCAGCAGCTTGGGACAGGGGAGGAGTAGTGAGCAGTTCTTC CASSLGQGRSSEQFF
NA NA TRBJ2-1 TRBV11-3 TGTGCCAGCAGCTTCGACAGTTACAATGAGCAGTTCTTC CASSFDSYNEQFF
NA NA TRBJ1-2 TRBV4-1 TGCGCCAGCAGCCATCCTCGGGGGGACTATGGCTACACCTTC CASSHPRGDYGYTF
TRBD2 NA TRBJ2-3 TRBV11-2 TGTGCCAGCAGCTTAGATCATGTGGGGACTAGGGATACGCAGTATTTT CASSLDHVGTRDTQYF
NA once TRBJ1-1 TRBV10-3 TGTGCCATCAGTGATCCCGATCAGGGCCGGCCTAACACTGAAGCTTTCTTT CAISDPDQGRPNTEAFF
TRBD2 NA TRBJ2-1 TRBV7-9 TGTTCCAGCAGCTTAACTAGCGGGGTCTCCTACAATGAGCAGTTCTTC CSSSLTSGVSYNEQFF